This TCR beta chain originates from a study of response to subunit inactivated influenza vaccine. General study results and limits: Authors proposed each seasonal influenza vaccination draws in few new T cells.

TCRdb analysed the RT-PCR reads with MiXCR anew, one entry per CDR3 protein. The data show approximately 530,000 distinct CDR3 sequences, more than 7% seen once. The V gene end was trimmed by 2 bases and the J gene end by 8 bases; junction bases not matched to a gene: 5. This CDR3 spans 13 amino acids. Germline values: CDR1 SQVTM, CDR2 ANQGSEA. On this clonotype itself: Its antigen remains unknown.

The sequence was collected from a man between 50 and 70 years old who received an inactivated influenza vaccine. V is TRBV29-1 and J is TRBJ2-4; 8 positions match TRBD2. Sequences were derived from PBMCs from blood, sampled roughly 24 months after vaccination. CDR3 nucleotide sequence: TGCAGCGTTGAAAGCGGGAGTGGCTACATTCAGTACTTC. Translated: CSVESGSGYIQYF.